The clone carrying this T cell receptor (beta chain) was recorded a few times. Of the isolated RNA, all was reverse transcribed, and so the sequenced material was expressed TCRB transcripts. The protocol was immunoSEQ multiplex PCR, while the TCRdb copy is restricted to in-frame clones and leaves out a portion. The repertoire includes about 620,000 clones, roughly 15% of them detected once, and approximately 0.099% sits in the top ten. This CDR3 is 13 amino acids long. Trimming pared 2 bases from V and 3 bases from J, leaving 10 bases between. Germline V gives CDR1 SQVTM, CDR2 ANQGSEA. The sample comes from a study of beta chain features in type 1 diabetes.

What was sequenced was naive CD4+ T cells from blood. This TCR derives from a man aged 18 to 30 in good health. The V gene is TRBV29-1, the J gene TRBJ1-1; D is unclear. Written as DNA, the CDR3 is TGCAGCGTTGAAAAAGCGCTGCACACTGAAGCTTTCTTT. Translation: CSVEKALHTEAFF.